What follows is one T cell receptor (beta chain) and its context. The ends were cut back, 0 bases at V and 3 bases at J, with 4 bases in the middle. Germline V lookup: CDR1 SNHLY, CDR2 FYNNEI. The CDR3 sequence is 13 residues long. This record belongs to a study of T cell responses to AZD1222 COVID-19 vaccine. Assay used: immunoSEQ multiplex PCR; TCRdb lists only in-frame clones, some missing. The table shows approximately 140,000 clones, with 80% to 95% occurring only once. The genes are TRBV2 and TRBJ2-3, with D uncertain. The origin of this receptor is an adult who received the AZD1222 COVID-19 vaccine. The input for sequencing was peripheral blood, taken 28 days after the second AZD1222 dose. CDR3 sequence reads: CASSEAWTDTQYF. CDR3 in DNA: TGTGCCAGCAGTGAAGCGTGGACAGATACGCAGTATTTT.